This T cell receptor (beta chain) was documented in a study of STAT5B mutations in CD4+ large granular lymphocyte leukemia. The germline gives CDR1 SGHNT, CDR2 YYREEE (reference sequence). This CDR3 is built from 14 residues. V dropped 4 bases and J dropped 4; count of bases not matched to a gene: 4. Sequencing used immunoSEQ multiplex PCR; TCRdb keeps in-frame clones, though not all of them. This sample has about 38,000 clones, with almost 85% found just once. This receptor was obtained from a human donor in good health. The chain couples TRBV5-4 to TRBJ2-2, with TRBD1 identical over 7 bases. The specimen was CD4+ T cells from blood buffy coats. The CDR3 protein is CASSASGGTGELFF. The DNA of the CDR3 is TGTGCCAGCAGCGCCTCAGGGGGCACCGGGGAGCTGTTTTTT.